These 22 T cell receptor beta chains originate from one sample sequenced in a study of T cells expressing NK-cell markers. TCRdb reprocessed the 5' RACE reads and keeps a single row for each CDR3 protein, giving no DNA. This sample's clone table lists some 600,000 distinct CDR3 sequences. Sequenced input: blood T cells: a sorted CD56 or NKG2C T cell subset, CD4+ or CD8+ T cells, or bulk PBMC T cells (not recorded which). The receptors shown here come from a man between 18 and 29 years old in good health.

V usage is TRBV27 and J usage is TRBJ1-5; absent DNA, TCRdb's TRBD1 call cannot be checked. The CDR3 has 14 amino acids. Per germline, CDR1 MNHEY and CDR2 SMNVEV (reference sequence). The CDR3 sequence is CASSLQARGEPQHF.

J is TRBJ2-2 and V is TRBV14; absent DNA, TCRdb's TRBD2 call cannot be checked. CDR1 and CDR2 (germline): SGHDN, FVKESK. The CDR3 runs 18 residues. CDR3 in amino acids: CASSQASLAGGPVGELFF.

The genes are TRBV3-1 and TRBJ2-3; without DNA, the TCRdb call of TRBD2 cannot be checked. Germline V gene lookup returns CDR1 LGHDT and CDR2 YNNKEL (reference sequence). The length of the CDR3 is 15 residues. This chain's CDR3 is CASSRRTSGIGTQYF.

This chain connects TRBV4-1 to TRBJ2-3; TCRdb indicates TRBD1, and absent DNA this call remains unverified. The CDR3 has 15 residues. Germline V gene sequence: CDR1 MGHRA, CDR2 YSYEKL. CDR3 sequence reads: CASSDREWGTDTQYF.

The chain uses TRBV3-1 and TRBJ2-7; TCRdb reports TRBD2, a call that lacks DNA to check it against. Germline V gene sequence: CDR1 LGHDT, CDR2 YNNKEL (reference sequence). This CDR3 comprises 13 residues. The CDR3 loop is CASSQGTRGEQYF.

The chain combines TRBV7-9 with TRBJ1-2. The CDR3 sequence is 14 residues long. Germline lookup yields CDR1 SEHNR and CDR2 FQNEAQ (reference sequence). The CDR3 loop is CASSLGTGPEGYTF.

The chain couples TRBV10-3 to TRBJ1-3. Germline CDR1 reads ENHRY; CDR2 reads SYGVKD. The CDR3 sequence is 17 residues long. This CDR3 reads CAISESRTAFSGNTIYF.

The chain links TRBV24-1 to TRBJ2-7; TCRdb picks TRBD1, but there is no DNA to check that call. The CDR3 has 13 residues. CDR1 and CDR2 from the germline V gene are KGHDR and SFDVKD. CDR3 protein: CATSDVGVPEQYF.

The CDR3 loop reads CASSLAGTGGGTGELFF. The chain is built from TRBV7-8 and TRBJ2-2; TCRdb lists TRBD2, though no DNA is available to test this call. Germline V gene data show CDR1 as SGHVS and CDR2 as FQNEAQ. This CDR3 is built from 17 residues.

The rearrangement uses TRBV29-1 and TRBJ2-3. Germline CDR1 reads SQVTM; CDR2 reads ANQGSEA. The CDR3 runs 13 residues. The CDR3 sequence: CSVEGASTDTQYF.

This chain's CDR3 is CASSLAWASQTSSYNEQFF. The chain has TRBV7-6 and TRBJ2-1; TCRdb selects TRBD2, and the lack of DNA leaves this call unchecked. CDR3 length equals 19 residues. Germline CDR1 SGHVS, CDR2 FNYEAQ.

The CDR3 here is CASSLHPGGRALETQYF. This chain connects TRBV7-9 to TRBJ2-5; TCRdb selects TRBD2, and the lack of DNA leaves this call unchecked. The CDR3 consists of 17 residues. Germline-derived CDR1 and CDR2 are SEHNR and FQNEAQ (reference sequence).

V usage is TRBV29-1 and J usage is TRBJ2-3; absent DNA, TCRdb's TRBD2 call cannot be checked. CDR1 is SQVTM and CDR2 is ANQGSEA in the germline V gene. The CDR3 covers 15 residues. The chain's CDR3 is CSVEVGIRSTDTQYF.

The genes are TRBV15 and TRBJ2-5. This CDR3 is 14 amino acids long. Germline loops: CDR1 LNHNV, CDR2 YYDKDF (reference sequence). The CDR3 loop is CATSRDLASETQYF. Based on the CDR3 plus reference TRBV15 and TRBJ2-5, the full variable domain is DAMVIQNPRYQVTQFGKPVTLSCSQTLNHNVMYWYQQKSSQAPKLLFHYYDKDFNNEADTPDNFQSRRPNTSFCFLDIRSPGLGDTAMYLCATSRDLASETQYFGPGTRLLVL.

The genes are TRBV7-8 and TRBJ2-3; TCRdb calls TRBD2, which cannot be checked without DNA. CDR1 SGHVS and CDR2 FQNEAQ come from the germline V gene. This CDR3 is 15 amino acids long. CDR3 amino acids: CASSDTSGSTDTQYF.

CDR3 sequence: CSARDPAGEGTDTQYF. The rearrangement uses TRBV20-1 and TRBJ2-3; TCRdb indicates TRBD2, and absent DNA this call remains unverified. Germline V gene lookup returns CDR1 DFQATT and CDR2 SNEGSKA (reference sequence). The CDR3 has 16 residues.

This sequence joins TRBV28 and TRBJ2-5; the D gene TCRdb calls, TRBD1, cannot be checked with no DNA. This CDR3 has 16 residues. Germline V CDR1 and CDR2: MDHEN, SYDVKM. CDR3 sequence: CASSLRGGTTGETQYF.

This chain links TRBV15 with TRBJ2-7. The CDR3 spans 11 residues. CDR1 LNHNV and CDR2 YYDKDF come from the germline V gene (reference sequence). CDR3 in amino acids: CATSTLDGQYF. Full variable domain (missing parts from reference TRBV15 and TRBJ2-7): DAMVIQNPRYQVTQFGKPVTLSCSQTLNHNVMYWYQQKSSQAPKLLFHYYDKDFNNEADTPDNFQSRRPNTSFCFLDIRSPGLGDTAMYLCATSTLDGQYFGPGTRLTVT.

The genes are TRBV28 and TRBJ2-1; the TRBD2 assignment by TCRdb is unverifiable without DNA. The germline V gene encodes CDR1 MDHEN and CDR2 SYDVKM. The CDR3 runs 15 residues. Here the CDR3 reads CASSPAGERYNEQFF.

The J gene is TRBJ2-2, the V gene TRBV18. CDR3 length equals 14 residues. Germline V gene lookup returns CDR1 KGHSH and CDR2 LQKENI. The CDR3 here is CASSPSLYTGELFF.

This CDR3 reads CASSFKTGLETQYF. The rearrangement joins TRBV5-6 to TRBJ2-5; there is no DNA to check the TCRdb D call of TRBD1. The length of the CDR3 is 14 residues. Germline CDR1 SGHDT, CDR2 YYEEEE.

The rearrangement joins TRBV3-1 to TRBJ1-1. The CDR3 contains 15 residues. Germline CDR1 and CDR2: LGHDT and YNNKEL (reference sequence). This CDR3 reads CASSQGQTGNTEAFF. Filled out from reference TRBV3-1 and TRBJ1-1, the complete variable domain reads DTAVSQTPKYLVTQMGNDKSIKCEQNLGHDTMYWYKQDSKKFLKIMFSYNNKELIINETVPNRFSPKSPDKAHLNLHINSLELGDSAVYFCASSQGQTGNTEAFFGQGTRLTVV.